Below, 29 T cell receptor beta chains from the same sample are listed, as sequenced in a study of post-analysis software for immune sequencing data. These receptors lack a known antigen. Study-wide results and limits: Roughly five TRBV segments, including TRBV5-6, TRBV5-1 and TRBV20-1, were more frequent in patients than controls.

Unique molecular identifiers featured in each of the TCR beta cDNA libraries. A single record per CDR3 protein comes from TCRdb applying MiXCR to the PCR reads. The table has under 650,000 distinct CDR3 sequences, roughly 40% seen once. The sample consisted of blood. The receptors shown here come from a girl aged 10 to 17 with multiple sclerosis.

The chain joins TRBV12-5 to TRBJ1-1; 7 positions match TRBD1. The V gene's germline CDR1 is LGHNT and CDR2 FRNRAP. CDR3 length: 17 amino acids. The trim removed 0 bases at V and 4 bases at J, leaving 11 bases unmatched. In DNA form, the CDR3 reads TGTGCTAGTGGTTTGGTACTAGCGGGCAGGGGGGGCACTGAAGCTTTCTTT. Its translation is CASGLVLAGRGGTEAFF.

This chain uses TRBV6-6 with TRBJ2-6; the D is unclear. The CDR3 is made up of 15 amino acids. Germline lookup yields CDR1 MNHNY and CDR2 SVGAGI (reference sequence). Trimming removed 2 bases at V and 0 bases at J, with 5 bases between. The CDR3 here is CASSYVDSGANVLTF. CDR3 DNA: TGTGCCAGCAGTTACGTAGACTCTGGGGCCAACGTCCTGACTTTC.

The count of this clonotype is one. V is TRBV3-1 and J is TRBJ1-2, with D unresolved. Germline CDR1 and CDR2: LGHDT and YNNKEL (reference sequence). The CDR3 extends over 13 amino acids. V shed 0 bases and J shed 8 bases, with 10 bases lying between them. The CDR3 sequence is CASSQEASRGYTF. For the CDR3, the DNA is TGTGCCAGCAGCCAAGAGGCGAGCCGAGGCTACACCTTC.

This chain uses TRBV3-1 with TRBJ2-6; 10 nucleotides align to TRBD1. The germline CDR1 and CDR2 sequences are LGHDT and YNNKEL (reference sequence). CDR3 length: 15 residues. V dropped 5 bases and J dropped 2; count of bases not matched to a gene: 0. In DNA, the CDR3 is TGTGCCAGCAGCGACAGGGGGCCTGGGGCCAACGTCCTGACTTTC. This translates into CASSDRGPGANVLTF.

The chain is built from TRBV11-3 and TRBJ1-2; D not resolved. CDR3 length: 13 residues. V was cut by 3 bases and J by 6 bases, with 11 bases left in between. Germline assignment: CDR1 SGHNT and CDR2 YENEEA. The CDR3 DNA follows: TGTGCCAGCAGCTTTCAAGAAGCGGATGGCTACACCTTC. As protein: CASSFQEADGYTF. Full variable domain (remainder filled in from reference TRBV11-3 and TRBJ1-2): EAGVVQSPRYKIIEKKQPVAFWCNPISGHNTLYWYLQNLGQGPELLIRYENEEAVDDSQLPKDRFSAERLKGVDSTLKIQPAELGDSAVYLCASSFQEADGYTFGSGTRLTVV.

The chain couples TRBV7-2 to TRBJ2-3; TRBD2 agrees at 8 bases. The CDR3 has 16 amino acids. Unmatched junction bases numbered 12, after V lost 5 bases and J lost 5 bases. Looked up from germline, CDR1 is SGHTA and CDR2 is FQGNSA. As DNA, the CDR3 is TGTGCCAGCAGCCCTTGGGGTAGCGGGGCGGGAGATACGCAGTATTTT. This gives the protein CASSPWGSGAGDTQYF.

V and J are TRBV20-1 and TRBJ2-3, with D maybe TRBD1 (5 bases). The germline V gene encodes CDR1 DFQATT and CDR2 SNEGSKA (reference sequence). The CDR3 has 12 residues. The ends were cut back, 6 bases at V and 4 bases at J, with 11 bases in the middle. This CDR3 reads CSALAGSDTQYF. The CDR3 DNA reads TGCAGTGCCCTCGCAGGGTCAGATACGCAGTATTTT.

This clonotype came up a few times. The chain carries TRBV9 and TRBJ1-2; 7 bases fit TRBD1. The CDR3 runs 15 residues. V dropped 4 bases and J dropped 2; count of bases not matched to a gene: 8. The germline V gene has CDR1 SGDLS and CDR2 YYNGEE. The CDR3 spells CASSLRTGVNYGYTF. CDR3 DNA sequence: TGTGCCAGCAGCCTCCGGACAGGAGTCAACTATGGCTACACCTTC.

This chain links TRBV5-1 with TRBJ1-1; the D is unclear. The CDR3 contains 13 residues. Trimming cost V 7 bases and J 5 bases, with 15 bases left between them. In germline, CDR1 is SGHRS, CDR2 YFSETQ. The CDR3 nucleotides are TGCGCCAGCCGAGGCAGCTTGGGGACTGAAGCTTTCTTT. Protein product: CASRGSLGTEAFF.

The gene calls are TRBV20-1 and TRBJ1-4; TRBD1 matches at 8 bases. The CDR3 runs 18 residues. CDR1 and CDR2 (germline): DFQATT, SNEGSKA (reference sequence). V lost 6 bases, J lost 4 bases, and 19 bases stayed unmatched. Here the CDR3 DNA reads TGCAGTGCGCCGATAGCGGGGACAGGTCCCCGGGGTAATGAAAAACTGTTTTTT. This gives the protein CSAPIAGTGPRGNEKLFF.

The V gene is TRBV18, the J gene TRBJ1-5; maybe TRBD1 (6 bases). The CDR3 covers 15 residues. V shed 6 bases and J shed 4 bases, with 16 bases lying between them. Germline loops: CDR1 KGHSH, CDR2 LQKENI. This CDR3 reads CASSKGGGRNQPQHF. CDR3 bases: TGTGCCAGCTCCAAGGGGGGGGGAAGGAATCAGCCCCAGCATTTT.

This clonotype was seen a single time. The V call is TRBV20-1, the J call TRBJ2-2, with 7 bases aligning to TRBD1. CDR1 and CDR2 from the germline V gene are DFQATT and SNEGSKA (reference sequence). This CDR3 region has 14 residues. J was trimmed by 1 base and V by 4 bases; bases with no gene match: 3. CDR3 loop: CSAIRQGNTGELFF. The CDR3 DNA is TGCAGTGCTATTAGACAGGGGAACACCGGGGAGCTGTTTTTT.

V is TRBV12-3 or TRBV12-4 and J is TRBJ1-4; TRBD1 aligns across 7 bases. The CDR3 spans 14 residues. V was clipped by 4 bases and J by 5 bases; unmatched bases: 4. The DNA for the CDR3 is TGTGCCAGCAGTTGGGACAGAATAAATGAAAAACTGTTTTTT. It translates to CASSWDRINEKLFF.

J is TRBJ2-7 and V is TRBV10-3; TRBD1 is a possible D gene (5 bases). The CDR3 loop spans 15 amino acids. Germline V gene lookup returns CDR1 ENHRY and CDR2 SYGVKD. V was cut by 7 bases and J by 4 bases, with 20 bases left in between. CDR3 bases: TGTGCCATCAAGTCCTCAAGACAGAAAAGTTACGAGCAGTACTTC. Residues: CAIKSSRQKSYEQYF.

The chain recombines TRBV25-1 with TRBJ1-1; D unclear. The CDR3 is 13 residues long. Germline CDR1 and CDR2: MGHDK and SYGVNS. V was shortened by 4 bases and J by 4 bases, with 10 bases between the two germline ends. CDR3 sequence: CASSVGGVTEAFF. The CDR3 nucleotides read TGTGCCAGCAGTGTTGGTGGGGTCACTGAAGCTTTCTTT.

Concerning this clonotype: The germline gene is not matched at one end of the junction; a read error may be the cause. CDR3: CAGSPWDRGMNYGYTF. The CDR3 DNA sequence: TGTGCCGGCAGCCCCTGGGACAGGGGGATGAACTATGGCTACACCTTC. The chain employs TRBV7-9 and TRBJ1-2, with TRBD1 matching 11 bases. The CDR3 is 16 residues long. Germline CDR1 is SEHNR and CDR2 is FQNEAQ (reference sequence).

The chain has TRBV11-2 and TRBJ2-2; TRBD2 agrees at 8 bases. The V segment lost 0 bases and the J segment 6 bases; nucleotides outside the gene matches: 6. The germline V gene has CDR1 SGHAT and CDR2 FQNNGV. The CDR3 is 16 residues long. CDR3 coding DNA: TGTGCCAGCAGCTTAGAGGTAGCGGGATGGTCCGGGGAGCTGTTTTTT. Translating it yields CASSLEVAGWSGELFF.

The V and J genes are TRBV7-2 and TRBJ1-4; tentatively, D is TRBD1 (5 bases). Germline-derived CDR1 and CDR2 are SGHTA and FQGNSA. With 3 bases removed from V and 5 bases from J, the gap between germline ends came to 13 bases. There are 15 residues in the CDR3. CDR3 sequence reads: CASSFSDNSNEKLFF. The DNA for the CDR3 is TGTGCCAGCAGCTTCTCGGACAACTCAAATGAAAAACTGTTTTTT.

The rearrangement links TRBV4-1 to TRBJ1-2; D is unresolved. Germline assignment: CDR1 MGHRA and CDR2 YSYEKL. The CDR3 totals 13 residues. Deletions cut 5 bases from V and 3 bases from J, with 10 bases between. The CDR3 DNA reads as TGCGCCAGCAGCAGCACTCCAGACTATGGCTACACCTTC. Translation gives CASSSTPDYGYTF.

V usage is TRBV25-1 and J usage is TRBJ2-4, with 9 nucleotides matching TRBD1. CDR3 length: 13 amino acids. Per germline, CDR1 MGHDK and CDR2 SYGVNS. V was clipped by 4 bases and J by 13 bases; unmatched bases: 8. The DNA of the CDR3 is TGTGCCAGCAGTGGGACAGGGGCAGTGGAGCAGTACTTC. Translated: CASSGTGAVEQYF.

This clonotype was found once. The chain couples TRBV14 to TRBJ2-6, with 9 bases matching TRBD1. With 2 bases clipped from V and 1 base from J, the junction kept 6 bases outside the gene matches. This CDR3 is built from 18 residues. Germline CDR1 and CDR2: SGHDN and FVKESK. CDR3 in amino acids: CASSQLTGGRSGANVLTF. The CDR3 DNA is TGTGCCAGCAGCCAACTTACAGGGGGCCGGTCTGGGGCCAACGTCCTGACTTTC.

CDR3 DNA sequence: TGTGCCAGCAGTTACTCCGGGGTTCAGCCCCAGCATTTT. Translation gives CASSYSGVQPQHF. The rearrangement links TRBV6-5 to TRBJ1-5; D ambiguous. This CDR3 has 13 amino acids. The germline CDR1 and CDR2 sequences are MNHEY and SVGAGI. Trimming took off 0 bases at V and 6 bases at J, with 6 bases between the two ends.

This clonotype was recorded once. The V call is TRBV12-3 or TRBV12-4, the J call TRBJ2-1; 7 positions match TRBD1. The CDR3 consists of 17 residues. With 3 bases clipped from V and 4 bases from J, the junction kept 12 bases outside the gene matches. CDR3 region: CASSFIRGRRGYNEQFF. CDR3 DNA sequence: TGTGCCAGCAGTTTCATCCGTGGTCGCAGGGGGTACAATGAGCAGTTCTTC.

This chain joins TRBV27 and TRBJ2-5; D is perhaps TRBD2 (5 bases). The V and J ends lost 6 bases and 4 bases respectively, with 18 bases between them. This CDR3 contains 15 residues. Looked up from germline, CDR1 is MNHEY and CDR2 is SMNVEV (reference sequence). CDR3 sequence reads: CASRQKAASRETQYF. CDR3 nucleotide sequence: TGTGCCAGCAGGCAGAAGGCCGCTAGCAGAGAGACCCAGTACTTC.

This clonotype was observed once. The DNA of the CDR3 is TGCAGTGCTAGGGAAACAGGGGGCAATCAGCCCCAGCATTTT. This codes for CSARETGGNQPQHF. The chain links TRBV20-1 to TRBJ1-5; 7 nucleotides match TRBD1. CDR3 length: 14 residues. The germline gives CDR1 DFQATT, CDR2 SNEGSKA (reference sequence). V lost 3 bases and J lost 2; bases outside the gene matches: 4.

About this clonotype: Germline and junction disagree at one end, which may indicate a read error. The chain carries TRBV28 and TRBJ2-3; D may be TRBD1 (5 bases). The germline V gene encodes CDR1 MDHEN and CDR2 SYDVKM. This CDR3 is 15 amino acids long. CDR3 amino acids: CASSFDESITGTQYF. For the CDR3, the DNA is TGTGCCAGCAGTTTCGACGAGTCCATCACAGGTACGCAGTATTTT.

The sample holds a few counts of this clonotype. The chain links TRBV12-3 or TRBV12-4 to TRBJ1-2; no firm D call. Trimming removed 3 bases from V and 2 bases from J, with 10 bases in between. The CDR3 extends over 14 amino acids. CDR3 DNA sequence: TGTGCCAGCAGTTTTGGCAACCAAAACTATGGCTACACCTTC. It codes for CASSFGNQNYGYTF.

This clonotype was recorded once. V usage is TRBV12-3 or TRBV12-4 and J usage is TRBJ2-7; D not certain. The J call may not be correct, given that the DNA end is closer to TRBJ2-5. The CDR3 runs to 15 residues. The CDR3 loop is CASSLPSRNQETQYF. The CDR3 nucleotides are TGTGCCAGCAGCCTCCCGTCGCGAAACCAAGAGACCCAGTACTTC.

The gene calls are TRBV11-2 and TRBJ2-7; TRBD1 agrees at 10 bases. The CDR3 is 13 amino acids. V lost 7 bases to trimming and J lost 4 bases; unmatched junction nucleotides: 4. The germline V gene encodes CDR1 SGHAT and CDR2 FQNNGV. CDR3 residues: CASKGTGVYEQYF. CDR3 sequence (DNA): TGTGCCAGCAAAGGGACAGGGGTATACGAGCAGTACTTC.